This T cell receptor beta chain stems from a study of resident and recirculating memory T cells in vitiligo. Study overall: Whole samples, not sorted cells, were homogenized and used for genomic DNA extraction. General study points: TCR sequences were not conserved across biopsy sites or patients.

A remark on this clone: Its antigen is not known.

The CDR3 has 19 amino acids. V was cut by 3 bases and J by 1 base, with 23 bases left in between. Germline V CDR1 and CDR2: SEHNR, FQNEAQ (reference sequence). Some clones are missing from TCRdb's copy, which holds only in-frame ones; the method was immunoSEQ multiplex PCR. The sample has tens of thousands of clones, approximately 90% seen once. No patient showed confetti depigmentation, a clinical sign of active disease. The rearrangement joins TRBV7-9 to TRBJ2-3; D possibly corresponds to TRBD1 (5 bases). Specimen: blood. This sequence originates from a male donor with vitiligo. CDR3 bases: TGTGCCAGCAGCTTCGGCGTTATCAGGGCGGCCCCTCGCACAGATACGCAGTATTTT. As protein: CASSFGVIRAAPRTDTQYF. Based on the CDR3 plus reference TRBV7-9 and TRBJ2-3, the full variable domain is DTGVSQNPRHKITKRGQNVTFRCDPISEHNRLYWYRQTLGQGPEFLTYFQNEAQLEKSRLLSDRFSAERPKGSFSTLEIQRTEQGDSAMYLCASSFGVIRAAPRTDTQYFGPGTRLTVL.